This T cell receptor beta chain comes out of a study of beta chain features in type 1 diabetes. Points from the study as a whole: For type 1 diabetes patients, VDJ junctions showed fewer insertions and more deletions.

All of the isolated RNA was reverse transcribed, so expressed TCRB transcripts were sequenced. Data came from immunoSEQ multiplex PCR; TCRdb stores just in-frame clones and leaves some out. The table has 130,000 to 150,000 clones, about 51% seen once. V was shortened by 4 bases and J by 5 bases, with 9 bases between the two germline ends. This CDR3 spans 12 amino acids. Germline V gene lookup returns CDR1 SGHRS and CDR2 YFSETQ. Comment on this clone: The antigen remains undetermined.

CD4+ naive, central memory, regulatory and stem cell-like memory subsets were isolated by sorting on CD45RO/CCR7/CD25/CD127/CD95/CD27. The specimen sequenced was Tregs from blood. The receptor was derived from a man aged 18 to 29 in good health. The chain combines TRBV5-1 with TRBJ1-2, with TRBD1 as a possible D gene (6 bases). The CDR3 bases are TGCGCCAGCAGCCCGGGGACATATGGCTACACCTTC. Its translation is CASSPGTYGYTF.